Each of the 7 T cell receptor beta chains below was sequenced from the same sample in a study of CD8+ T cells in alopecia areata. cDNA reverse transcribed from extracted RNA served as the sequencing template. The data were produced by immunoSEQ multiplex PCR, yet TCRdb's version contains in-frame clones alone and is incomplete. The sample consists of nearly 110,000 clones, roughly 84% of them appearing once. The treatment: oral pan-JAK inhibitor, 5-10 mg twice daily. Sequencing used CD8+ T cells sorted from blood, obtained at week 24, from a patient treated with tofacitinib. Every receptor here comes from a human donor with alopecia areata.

The CDR3 region has the DNA TGTGCCGGCCAAGGGGGGGATGAAAAACTGTTTTTT. This gives the protein CAGQGGDEKLFF. The rearrangement uses TRBV2 and TRBJ1-4; tentative D call: TRBD1 (6 bases). Trimming pared 11 bases from V and 6 bases from J, leaving 13 bases between. Germline loops: CDR1 SNHLY, CDR2 FYNNEI. The CDR3 is 12 amino acids.

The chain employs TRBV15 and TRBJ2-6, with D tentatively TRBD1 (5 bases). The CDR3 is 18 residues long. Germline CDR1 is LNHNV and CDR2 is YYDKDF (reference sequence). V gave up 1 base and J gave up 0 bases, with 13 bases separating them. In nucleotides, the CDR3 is TGTGCCACCAGCAGAGTTATAGGAGACAGCTCTGGGGCCAACGTCCTGACTTTC. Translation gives CATSRVIGDSSGANVLTF.

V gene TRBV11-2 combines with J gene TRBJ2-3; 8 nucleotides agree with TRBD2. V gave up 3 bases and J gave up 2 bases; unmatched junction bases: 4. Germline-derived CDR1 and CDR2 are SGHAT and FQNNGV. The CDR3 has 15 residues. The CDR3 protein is CASSLTGGYTDTQYF. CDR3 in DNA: TGTGCCAGCAGCTTGACGGGGGGGTACACAGATACGCAGTATTTT.

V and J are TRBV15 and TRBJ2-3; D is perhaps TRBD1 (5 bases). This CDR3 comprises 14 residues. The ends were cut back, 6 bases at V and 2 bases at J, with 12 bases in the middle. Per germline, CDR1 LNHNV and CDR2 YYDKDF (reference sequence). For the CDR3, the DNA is TGTGCCACCAGAAGCACAGGCTCCACAGATACGCAGTATTTT. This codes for CATRSTGSTDTQYF.

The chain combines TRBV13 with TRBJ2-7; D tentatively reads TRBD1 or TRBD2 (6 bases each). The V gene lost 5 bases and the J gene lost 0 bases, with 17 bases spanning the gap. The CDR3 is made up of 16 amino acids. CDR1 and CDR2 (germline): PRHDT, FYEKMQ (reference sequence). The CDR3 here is CASSLMGAGSSYEQYF. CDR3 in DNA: TGTGCCAGCAGCCTCATGGGGGCGGGGAGCTCCTACGAGCAGTACTTC.

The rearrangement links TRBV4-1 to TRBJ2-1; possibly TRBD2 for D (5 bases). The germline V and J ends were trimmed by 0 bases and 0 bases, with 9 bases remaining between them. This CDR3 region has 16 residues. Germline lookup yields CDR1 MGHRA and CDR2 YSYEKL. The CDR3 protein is CASSQEAGSSYNEQFF. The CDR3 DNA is TGCGCCAGCAGCCAAGAGGCGGGCAGCTCCTACAATGAGCAGTTCTTC.

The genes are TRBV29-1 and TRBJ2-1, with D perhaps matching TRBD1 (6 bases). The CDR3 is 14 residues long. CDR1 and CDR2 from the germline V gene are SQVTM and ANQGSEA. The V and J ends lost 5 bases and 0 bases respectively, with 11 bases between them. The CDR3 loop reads CSVSWDTSYNEQFF. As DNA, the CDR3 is TGCAGCGTTTCGTGGGACACCTCCTACAATGAGCAGTTCTTC.